The 14 T cell receptor beta chains presented below share a single source sample, sequenced in a study of blood T cell repertoires in COVID-19. Libraries were prepared by immunoSEQ multiplex PCR; TCRdb keeps only in-frame clonotypes and omits some of them. Of 270,000 or so clones detected, around nine tenths appear once; the ten largest clones hold approximately 2.4%. The sample taken for sequencing was PBMCs or T cells enriched from blood (not recorded which). The receptor set was obtained from a woman aged 18-29 years who had recovered from COVID-19.

In its sample, this clone was seen once. The chain has TRBV3-1 (or the pseudogene TRBV3-2) and TRBJ1-2, with D perhaps matching TRBD1 (6 bases). There are 16 residues in the CDR3. The germline CDR1 and CDR2 sequences are LGHDT and YNNKEL (reference sequence). Trimming shortened V by 5 bases and J by 3 bases, and 19 bases separated the two germline ends. The CDR3 here is CASSSFIARGDYGYTF. DNA of the CDR3: TGTGCCAGCAGCTCGTTTATCGCCAGGGGCGACTATGGCTACACCTTC.

V is TRBV11-3 and J is TRBJ2-7; D is possibly TRBD2 (6 bases). The CDR3 has 18 residues. The ends were cut back, 4 bases at V and 1 base at J, with 23 bases in the middle. CDR1 and CDR2 from the germline V gene are SGHNT and YENEEA. The CDR3 spells CASSSSPGGAIRSYEQYF. The CDR3 coding sequence is TGTGCCAGCAGCTCCTCTCCCGGAGGGGCCATTCGTTCCTACGAGCAGTACTTC.

The V and J genes are TRBV5-1 and TRBJ1-1; 8 bases are a match to TRBD1. J lost 6 bases, V lost 4 bases, and 8 bases had no gene match. In germline, CDR1 is SGHRS, CDR2 YFSETQ. CDR3 length: 14 amino acids. Written as DNA, the CDR3 is TGCGCCAGCAGCAGGAAGACAGGGGAAGCTGAAGCTTTCTTT. Translated: CASSRKTGEAEAFF.

Only one count was recorded for this clone. The chain has TRBV4-3 and TRBJ1-1; D ambiguous. There are 14 residues in the CDR3. Germline assignment: CDR1 LGHNA and CDR2 YSLEER. The V gene lost 0 bases and the J gene lost 5 bases, with 10 bases spanning the gap. Written as DNA, the CDR3 is TGCGCCAGCAGCCAAGATCTCGGTCGTACTGAAGCTTTCTTT. Its protein product is CASSQDLGRTEAFF.

The rearrangement links TRBV27 to TRBJ2-7; 7 nucleotides agree with TRBD2. V was pared by 5 bases and J by 5 bases, with 9 bases of the junction left unmatched. Looked up from germline, CDR1 is MNHEY and CDR2 is SMNVEV (reference sequence). The CDR3 spans 14 residues. The DNA for the CDR3 is TGTGCCAGCAGTCTGAGCGGGATCAACAACGAGCAGTACTTC. Protein product: CASSLSGINNEQYF.

The chain joins TRBV19 to TRBJ1-1; unclear D gene. Germline values: CDR1 LNHDA, CDR2 SQIVND (reference sequence). The CDR3 covers 14 residues. The V and J ends lost 1 base and 3 bases respectively, with 9 bases between them. CDR3 DNA sequence: TGTGCCAGTAGTATAGCCCTAGGTTACACTGAAGCTTTCTTT. Encoded protein: CASSIALGYTEAFF.

The genes are TRBV7-7 and TRBJ2-2; the D gene is possibly TRBD1 (6 bases). The V gene's germline CDR1 is SSHAT and CDR2 FNYEAQ (reference sequence). V dropped 4 bases and J dropped 5 bases, with 17 bases sitting between them. This CDR3 comprises 16 residues. CDR3 DNA sequence: TGTGCCAGCAGCTCAAACGCAGGGGCAGTGACCGGGGAGCTGTTTTTT. It specifies CASSSNAGAVTGELFF.

The J gene is TRBJ2-2, the V gene TRBV29-1; 11 bases line up with TRBD2. CDR3 length equals 16 residues. The germline gives CDR1 SQVTM, CDR2 ANQGSEA. V gave up 3 bases and J gave up 3 bases; unmatched junction bases: 6. The CDR3 loop is CSVDVAGGPDTGELFF. The CDR3 DNA reads as TGCAGCGTTGACGTAGCGGGGGGGCCAGACACCGGGGAGCTGTTTTTT.

The V and J genes are TRBV4-3 and TRBJ1-2; D is ambiguous. V was clipped by 4 bases and J by 2 bases, with 14 bases between them. Germline assignment: CDR1 LGHNA and CDR2 YSLEER. The CDR3 is 15 amino acids. The CDR3 here is CASSRRAGPNYGYTF. In nucleotides, the CDR3 is TGCGCCAGCAGCCGGAGGGCCGGCCCAAACTATGGCTACACCTTC.

V is TRBV5-8 and J is TRBJ2-5, with 7 nucleotides matching TRBD2. The J segment lost 1 base and the V segment lost 5 bases, leaving 5 bases of the junction unmatched. Germline CDR1 SGHTS, CDR2 YDEGEE. The CDR3 totals 14 residues. Here the CDR3 reads CASSPGRAQETQYF. The CDR3 DNA reads TGTGCCAGCAGTCCTGGGAGGGCCCAAGAGACCCAGTACTTC.

This clone was recorded only once. The chain recombines TRBV19 with TRBJ2-3; weak D call: TRBD2 (5 bases). The CDR3 totals 16 residues. Germline CDR1 LNHDA, CDR2 SQIVND (reference sequence). With 8 bases removed from V and 1 base from J, the gap between germline ends came to 19 bases. The CDR3 here is CASQRSGEVGTDTQYF. CDR3 nucleotides: TGTGCCAGTCAACGAAGCGGAGAGGTGGGCACAGATACGCAGTATTTT.

V is TRBV15 and J is TRBJ2-5; a possible D gene is TRBD2 (6 bases). CDR3 size: 14 residues. Germline-derived CDR1 and CDR2 are LNHNV and YYDKDF (reference sequence). V was clipped by 3 bases and J by 5 bases, with 13 bases between them. In DNA, the CDR3 is TGTGCCACCAGCAGCGGCGGGACCGATGAGACCCAGTACTTC. Translating gives CATSSGGTDETQYF.

V is TRBV7-2 and J is TRBJ1-2; 10 bases align to TRBD1. V lost 1 base, J lost 2 bases, and 4 bases stayed unmatched. From germline, CDR1 is SGHTA and CDR2 FQGNSA. The CDR3 has 16 residues. The chain's CDR3 is CASSLGGTGVNYGYTF. CDR3 nucleotide sequence: TGTGCCAGCAGCTTAGGTGGGACAGGGGTAAACTATGGCTACACCTTC.

The chain links TRBV30 to TRBJ2-1, with 9 bases identical to TRBD1. The V and J ends lost 0 bases and 8 bases, in that order; junction bases with no gene match: 8. Germline V gene sequence: CDR1 GTSNPN, CDR2 SVGIG (reference sequence). The CDR3 spans 15 residues. CDR3 in amino acids: CAWSVGTGWGYEQFF. The CDR3 DNA follows: TGTGCCTGGAGTGTCGGGACAGGGTGGGGGTATGAGCAGTTCTTC.